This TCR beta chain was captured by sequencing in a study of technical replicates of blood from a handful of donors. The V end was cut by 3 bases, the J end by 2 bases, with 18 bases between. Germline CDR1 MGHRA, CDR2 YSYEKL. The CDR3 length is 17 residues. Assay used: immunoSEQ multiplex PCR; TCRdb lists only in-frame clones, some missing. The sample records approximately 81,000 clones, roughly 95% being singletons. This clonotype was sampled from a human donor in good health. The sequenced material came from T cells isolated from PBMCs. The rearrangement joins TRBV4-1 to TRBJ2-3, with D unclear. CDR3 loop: CASSHRLTFPNTDTQYF. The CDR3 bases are TGCGCCAGCAGCCACCGATTGACTTTCCCCAACACAGATACGCAGTATTTT.